This T cell receptor beta chain was sequenced in a study of T cells in tumors after PD-1 blockade. Regarding the study as a whole: Blood contained approximately 41% of the tumor's TCR clonotypes.

Genomic DNA template from tumor biopsies or peripheral blood, about 600 ng to 6,004 ng input. Note on this clone: The antigen is undetermined.

Clones were sequenced by immunoSEQ multiplex PCR, and TCRdb holds only the in-frame ones, with some missing. The table includes about 47,000 clones, just under 80% detected once. The CDR3 sequence is 14 residues long. The V gene end was trimmed by 0 bases and the J gene end by 6 bases; junction bases not matched to a gene: 5. Germline-derived CDR1 and CDR2 are LNHNV and YYDKDF (reference sequence). This sequence was found in a human donor with basal cell carcinoma. The sequencing used PBMCs, collected before anti-PD-1 treatment. The J gene is TRBJ2-7, the V gene TRBV15; TRBD1 aligns across 7 bases. The CDR3 loop is CATSREQGYGEQYF. CDR3 sequence (DNA): TGTGCCACCAGCAGAGAACAGGGGTACGGCGAGCAGTACTTC.